One and the same sample provided the 18 T cell receptor beta chains below, sequenced in a study of cytomegalovirus exposure and HLA in healthy donors (dated by TCRdb to 2017 to 2019). Library method: the immunoSEQ multiplex PCR assay. The multiplex PCR relied on a mix of 60 forward primers for TCR Vbeta segments and 13 reverse primers for TCR Jbeta segments. TCRdb holds this immuneACCESS table with in-frame rearrangements only. Some clones are missing; in checked studies, unresolved V genes explain under half, and the rest has no known cause. The sample table holds under 150,000 clones, of which 73% were seen once. The top ten clones comprise about an eighth of the sample. Material for sequencing was PBMCs. The receptors were gathered from a human donor in good health.

This clone has a handful of counts. The V call is TRBV15, the J call TRBJ2-2; no clear D. The CDR3 is 15 amino acids. CDR1 and CDR2 from the germline V gene are LNHNV and YYDKDF (reference sequence). V lost 0 bases and J lost 0, with 5 bases in between. The chain's CDR3 is CATSRDRSNTGELFF. In DNA form, the CDR3 reads TGTGCCACCAGCAGAGATCGGTCGAACACCGGGGAGCTGTTTTTT.

The chain carries TRBV7-9 and TRBJ1-1; weak D call: TRBD1 (6 bases). From germline, CDR1 is SEHNR and CDR2 FQNEAQ (reference sequence). The CDR3 spans 13 residues. Trimming cost V 5 bases and J 4 bases, with 11 bases left between them. Here the CDR3 reads CASSPGQFTEAFF. CDR3 DNA: TGTGCCAGCAGCCCTGGACAGTTCACTGAAGCTTTCTTT.

This sequence joins TRBV28 and TRBJ1-6; 9 nucleotides agree with TRBD1. Germline CDR1 and CDR2: MDHEN and SYDVKM. This CDR3 is built from 17 residues. The V gene end was trimmed by 8 bases and the J gene end by 0 bases; junction bases not matched to a gene: 8. The CDR3 region has the DNA TGTGCCAGCGATCCCGGGACAGGGAGCTCCTATAATTCACCCCTCCACTTT. Protein sequence: CASDPGTGSSYNSPLHF.

The rearrangement links TRBV7-2 to TRBJ2-7, with TRBD1 matching over 8 bases. Losses at the gene ends were 5 bases for V and 7 bases for J; bases not matched to a gene: 13. Germline CDR1 reads SGHTA; CDR2 reads FQGNSA. The CDR3 has 15 residues. The CDR3 coding sequence is TGTGCCAGCAGCCAAGGGGTGCAGGGGGCGGAAGAGCAGTACTTC. Its protein product is CASSQGVQGAEEQYF.

This clone was counted a few times. V and J are TRBV4-2 and TRBJ1-4; D remains ambiguous. This CDR3 is 15 amino acids long. From germline, CDR1 is LGHNA and CDR2 YNFKEQ. V was cut by 3 bases and J by 5 bases, with 13 bases left in between. The DNA for the CDR3 is TGTGCCAGCAGCCAGAATCACAGACAAAATGAAAAACTGTTTTTT. Amino acid sequence: CASSQNHRQNEKLFF.

The chain is built from TRBV11-2 and TRBJ2-7; TRBD1 agrees at 9 bases. The CDR3 loop spans 15 amino acids. Germline loops: CDR1 SGHAT, CDR2 FQNNGV. The junction had 7 bases not matched to a gene; V was cut back by 4 bases and J by 3 bases. The CDR3 reads CASSSIPGQGYEQYF. CDR3 bases: TGTGCCAGCAGCTCTATACCGGGACAGGGCTACGAGCAGTACTTC.

The chain employs TRBV19 and TRBJ2-7; 14 positions match TRBD2. The J segment lost 4 bases and the V segment lost 9 bases, leaving 8 bases of the junction unmatched. This CDR3 is built from 15 residues. Germline values: CDR1 LNHDA, CDR2 SQIVND (reference sequence). This CDR3 is CARARTSGRWYEQYF. The CDR3 nucleotides read TGTGCCAGAGCCAGGACTAGCGGGAGGTGGTACGAGCAGTACTTC.

This clone has just one count. CDR3 residues: CASSILGRADTQYF. The DNA for the CDR3 is TGTGCCAGTAGTATCTTAGGGAGGGCAGATACGCAGTATTTT. The genes are TRBV19 and TRBJ2-3; 7 bases are shared with TRBD2. Germline V gene data show CDR1 as LNHDA and CDR2 as SQIVND (reference sequence). The CDR3 runs to 14 residues. J was trimmed by 4 bases and V by 3 bases; bases with no gene match: 4.

V is TRBV7-6 and J is TRBJ2-5; TRBD2 might be the D (5 bases). The CDR3 has 17 residues. In germline, CDR1 is SGHVS, CDR2 FNYEAQ. The V gene lost 1 base and the J gene lost 2 bases, with 17 bases spanning the gap. The CDR3 region is CASSLVGVRAAQETQYF. CDR3 DNA sequence: TGTGCCAGCAGCTTAGTTGGGGTGAGGGCGGCACAAGAGACCCAGTACTTC.

The chain carries TRBV25-1 and TRBJ2-5, with D tentatively TRBD1 (5 bases). Trimming left V 5 bases short and J 4 bases short, with 23 bases between. Germline CDR1 MGHDK, CDR2 SYGVNS. CDR3 length: 17 residues. CDR3 sequence: CASSLPRGSRPGETQYF. CDR3 bases: TGTGCCAGCAGTCTACCAAGGGGTAGCCGACCCGGAGAGACCCAGTACTTC.

The CDR3 DNA reads as TGTGCCAGCAGCTTGGGGCGGTCGGGCTCCTATAATTCACCCCTCCACTTT. This translates into CASSLGRSGSYNSPLHF. The chain is built from TRBV5-5 and TRBJ1-6; D ambiguous. Trimming left V 0 bases short and J 0 bases short, with 10 bases between. Germline values: CDR1 SGHKS, CDR2 YYEKEE (reference sequence). CDR3 length: 17 amino acids.

The CDR3 DNA reads TGCGCCAGCAGCTTTGGACAGGGCCATAATTCACCCCTCCACTTT. Translated: CASSFGQGHNSPLHF. The chain links TRBV5-1 to TRBJ1-6; 8 nucleotides align to TRBD1. The CDR3 covers 15 residues. Per germline, CDR1 SGHRS and CDR2 YFSETQ. The trim removed 2 bases at V and 5 bases at J, leaving 3 bases unmatched.

This clone was recorded once. The chain joins TRBV5-4 to TRBJ2-1; TRBD2 matches 9 bases. Germline-derived CDR1 and CDR2 are SGHNT and YYREEE (reference sequence). The CDR3 extends over 16 amino acids. The trim removed 4 bases at V and 7 bases at J, leaving 12 bases unmatched. CDR3 sequence: CASSPGASGRNNEQFF. DNA of the CDR3: TGTGCCAGCAGCCCCGGGGCCAGCGGGAGGAATAATGAGCAGTTCTTC.

The V call is TRBV7-6, the J call TRBJ2-1; 8 bases are shared with TRBD2. J gave up 9 bases and V 0 bases, and 4 bases lay outside the gene matches. The germline V gene has CDR1 SGHVS and CDR2 FNYEAQ. This CDR3 is 14 amino acids long. CDR3 bases: TGTGCCAGCAGCTTAGCCGGGGGGGCGGGTGAGCAGTTCTTC. Its translation: CASSLAGGAGEQFF.

The rearrangement joins TRBV6-5 to TRBJ1-5; D might be TRBD1 (6 bases). The CDR3 spans 15 residues. Between the trimmed V and J ends, which lost 5 bases and 4 bases, there was a span of 15 bases. Germline V gene data show CDR1 as MNHEY and CDR2 as SVGAGI. The CDR3 here is CASSATQGFNQPQHF. The CDR3 nucleotides are TGTGCCAGCAGTGCTACACAGGGTTTTAATCAGCCCCAGCATTTT.

This chain uses TRBV5-1 with TRBJ2-7, with 7 bases lining up with TRBD2. CDR3 length: 17 amino acids. V shed 0 bases, J shed 7 bases, and the junction held 16 bases outside the gene matches. Germline V CDR1 and CDR2: SGHRS, YFSETQ. CDR3 sequence: CASSLGPLATSSGEQYF. Here the CDR3 DNA reads TGCGCCAGCAGCTTGGGCCCACTAGCGACCTCCTCGGGGGAGCAGTACTTC.

The chain couples TRBV25-1 to TRBJ2-7; perhaps TRBD2 as D (6 bases). The ends were cut back, 3 bases at V and 9 bases at J, with 21 bases in the middle. The CDR3 is 15 residues long. The germline CDR1 and CDR2 sequences are MGHDK and SYGVNS. The CDR3 coding sequence is TGTGCCAGCAGTGACGGCGCGGGACGGTTCCGGATGCAGTACTTC. Protein product: CASSDGAGRFRMQYF.

This chain joins TRBV7-9 and TRBJ2-2; D may be TRBD2 (6 bases). Germline-derived CDR1 and CDR2 are SEHNR and FQNEAQ (reference sequence). This CDR3 region has 16 residues. Between the trimmed V and J ends, which lost 5 bases and 5 bases, there was a span of 18 bases. The DNA for the CDR3 is TGTGCCAGCAGCACAAACCGGGACTCGATAACCGGGGAGCTGTTTTTT. Translating gives CASSTNRDSITGELFF.